This record concerns one T cell receptor (beta chain) sequence. Its antigen is not identified. This record belongs to a study of tumor-infiltrating lymphocytes in primary liver carcinoma. The overall study: There were tumors of stage T1-T3 N0M0, each 4.2 to 10 cm across.

In addition to blood RNA drawn from unsorted whole blood, germline DNA was extracted. Germline V gives CDR1 SGHAT, CDR2 FQNNGV. The CDR3 runs 15 residues. Priming with a constant-region primer yielded TCR beta cDNA from 500 ng total RNA. Libraries of TCR beta came from three nested multiplex PCR rounds with slightly modified ARM-PCR. The opening two PCR rounds, about 11 cycles each, paired TRBV1-TRBV30 forward primers with a C-beta reverse primer. TCRdb ran MiXCR on the multiplex PCR reads and lists one entry per CDR3 protein. Among under 200,000 distinct CDR3 sequences listed, about 61% were seen once. Study conclusions and caveats: Significantly larger top-250-clone fractions were found in tumors than in blood (p = 0.039).

Sequenced material: peripheral blood. This sequence originates from a woman aged 60 to 75 with primary liver carcinoma and hepatitis B virus infection. The V and J genes are TRBV11-2 and TRBJ2-1; 9 nucleotides line up with TRBD2. DNA for the CDR3: TGTGCTGGCAGCTTAGCGGGGGTCCCCTACAATGAGCAGTTCTTC. This translates into CAGSLAGVPYNEQFF.